The source of this T cell receptor beta chain is a study of Ad26.COV2.S vaccination and SARS-CoV-2 variants. Study-wide background: Each vaccinee took Ad26.COV2.S intramuscularly, once or twice 56 days apart.

TCRdb's copy holds only in-frame clones and misses some; the assay was immunoSEQ multiplex PCR. The sample lists 400,000 to 500,000 clones, over 75% seen once, with less than 4% in the top ten. Trimming took 10 bases from V and 3 from J, leaving 19 bases between them. CDR3 length: 16 amino acids. CDR1 MGHDK and CDR2 SYGVNS come from the germline V gene. The treatment was: approximately 18 received Ad26.COV2.S at low or high dose, single or two shots; five or six received placebo; per-sample allocation not given. Day 63 after the first injection of vaccine or placebo was the sampling time. The chain joins TRBV25-1 to TRBJ2-6; D is possibly TRBD1 (5 bases). The sequencing used peripheral blood, collected in a trial of Ad26.COV2.S vaccine versus placebo. The sequence came from a person between 18 and 65 years old who received the Ad26.COV2.S COVID-19 vaccine or a placebo. CDR3: CATSGQGFLGANVLTF. Written as DNA, the CDR3 is TGTGCCACCTCGGGTCAGGGTTTTCTTGGGGCCAACGTCCTGACTTTC.